Following are 14 T cell receptor beta chains from one sample sequenced in a study of HIV-infected patients and healthy controls. All unsorted peripheral T cells were captured because whole blood was used without fractionation. About 450 ng RNA was reverse transcribed with alpha and beta constant-region primers. Separate chain-specific third strand synthesis with multiplexing indices produced the alpha and beta libraries. TCRdb independently ran MiXCR on the 5' RACE reads; one entry per CDR3 protein. The data hold some 13,000 distinct CDR3 sequences, with around 10% observed a single time. Sequenced: blood. The receptors here all came from an adult in good health.

The chain combines TRBV20-1 with TRBJ2-7, with 8 bases lining up with TRBD2. The junction had 4 bases not matched to a gene; V was cut back by 8 bases and J by 4 bases. Germline CDR1 reads DFQATT; CDR2 reads SNEGSKA (reference sequence). CDR3 length equals 11 residues. The CDR3 loop is CSPGGRYEQYF. The CDR3 DNA sequence: TGCAGTCCTGGCGGGAGGTACGAGCAGTACTTC.

In this sample, this clonotype turned up many times. The V and J genes are TRBV28 and TRBJ1-4, with D possibly matching TRBD1 (6 bases). The CDR3 has 14 amino acids. In germline, CDR1 is MDHEN, CDR2 SYDVKM. The ends were cut back, 5 bases at V and 7 bases at J, with 14 bases in the middle. The CDR3 DNA reads as TGTGCCAGCAGTACCGGGACAAGTTCTGAAAAACTGTTTTTT. Its translation: CASSTGTSSEKLFF.

This chain joins TRBV28 and TRBJ2-5; D not resolved. Germline lookup yields CDR1 MDHEN and CDR2 SYDVKM. The germline V and J ends were trimmed by 5 bases and 3 bases, with 13 bases remaining between them. The CDR3 runs 14 residues. DNA for the CDR3: TGTGCCAGCAGTCCCGCGGCCCCCGAAGAGACCCAGTACTTC. This sequence encodes CASSPAAPEETQYF.

This clonotype is judged medium-sized. The genes are TRBV20-1 and TRBJ1-3; the D gene is possibly TRBD1 (5 bases). The CDR3 extends over 14 amino acids. Germline CDR1 and CDR2: DFQATT and SNEGSKA (reference sequence). V lost 3 bases and J lost 0, with 9 bases in between. In DNA, the CDR3 is TGCAGTGCTAGTTTGGGACCCTCTGGAAACACCATATATTTT. This gives the protein CSASLGPSGNTIYF.

The sample holds many counts of this clonotype. J is TRBJ2-1 and V is TRBV7-8; 7 nucleotides align to TRBD2. CDR3 length equals 14 residues. Looked up from germline, CDR1 is SGHVS and CDR2 is FQNEAQ. V gave up 9 bases and J gave up 6 bases; unmatched junction bases: 11. CDR3 DNA: TGTGCCAGTGCTCGGGCGGGAGTGACCAATGAGCAGTTCTTC. It encodes CASARAGVTNEQFF.

The chain recombines TRBV5-6 with TRBJ1-1; D call uncertain. The V gene's germline CDR1 is SGHDT and CDR2 YYEEEE. The CDR3 has 16 residues. V was trimmed by 3 bases and J by 1 base, leaving 16 bases between them. Written as DNA, the CDR3 is TGTGCCAGCAGCTCTCCCTCCACCAGATCGAACACTGAAGCTTTCTTT. Translated, it gives CASSSPSTRSNTEAFF.

The chain is built from TRBV3-1 and TRBJ2-4; 8 bases agree with TRBD1. V was clipped by 3 bases and J by 4 bases; unmatched bases: 8. CDR1 is LGHDT, CDR2 YNNKEL, per germline (reference sequence). The CDR3 contains 16 residues. The CDR3 region has the DNA TGTGCCAGCAGCCACAGACAGGGGCATTGGAAAAACATTCAGTACTTC. This codes for CASSHRQGHWKNIQYF.

This clonotype was counted at least ten times. This rearrangement joins TRBV20-1 to TRBJ2-7; 10 bases agree with TRBD1. After removal of 0 bases from V and 3 bases from J, the junction contained 2 bases not matched to a gene. CDR1 and CDR2 (germline): DFQATT, SNEGSKA (reference sequence). CDR3 length: 14 residues. CDR3 protein: CSARDGTGVYEQYF. CDR3 coding DNA: TGCAGTGCTAGAGACGGGACAGGGGTCTACGAGCAGTACTTC.

This clonotype appeared many times. The chain links TRBV9 to TRBJ2-2; D gene unclear. This CDR3 comprises 15 residues. V lost 0 bases to trimming and J lost 0 bases, with 6 bases between them. CDR1 and CDR2 from the germline V gene are SGDLS and YYNGEE. The CDR3: CASSVGGSNTGELFF. In nucleotides, the CDR3 is TGTGCCAGCAGCGTAGGCGGCTCGAACACCGGGGAGCTGTTTTTT. The full variable domain, with the rest looked up from reference TRBV9 and TRBJ2-2, is DSGVTQTPKHLITATGQRVTLRCSPRSGDLSVYWYQQSLDQGLQFLIQYYNGEERAKGNILERFSAQQFPDLHSELNLSSLELGDSALYFCASSVGGSNTGELFFGEGSRLTVL.

This clonotype was detected a few times. The chain combines TRBV7-6 with TRBJ2-7; 10 bases fit TRBD2. The CDR3 has 16 residues. CDR1 is SGHVS, CDR2 FNYEAQ, per germline. V lost 6 bases and J lost 6; bases outside the gene matches: 14. The CDR3 DNA is TGTGCCAGCAGGAGGGCTAGCGGGAGTTCGTTCGGCGAGCAGTACTTC. Amino acids: CASRRASGSSFGEQYF.

This clonotype was found many times. This chain joins TRBV5-6 and TRBJ2-5; TRBD1 matches 7 bases. The CDR3 is 15 residues long. From germline, CDR1 is SGHDT and CDR2 YYEEEE. The ends lost 6 bases at V and 2 bases at J; junction bases unmatched: 10. The CDR3 loop reads CASTAIPGQQETQYF. CDR3 bases: TGTGCCAGCACCGCAATACCGGGACAGCAAGAGACCCAGTACTTC.

The V and J genes are TRBV18 and TRBJ1-1, with 7 bases fitting TRBD1. Germline assignment: CDR1 KGHSH and CDR2 LQKENI. V lost 5 bases, J lost 11 bases, and 11 bases stayed unmatched. The CDR3 has 13 residues. Here the CDR3 reads CASSVVETGNAFF. The CDR3 nucleotides are TGTGCCAGCTCAGTGGTGGAGACAGGGAATGCTTTCTTT.

This clonotype occurred many times. The V call is TRBV4-3, the J call TRBJ2-1, with D uncertain. The CDR3 loop spans 17 amino acids. V gave up 0 bases and J gave up 0 bases, with 12 bases separating them. Germline loops: CDR1 LGHNA, CDR2 YSLEER. In nucleotides, the CDR3 is TGCGCCAGCAGCCAAGATTTAGGTGCGTTCTCCTACAATGAGCAGTTCTTC. Translated, it gives CASSQDLGAFSYNEQFF.

The chain combines TRBV3-1 with TRBJ2-1; D might be TRBD1 or TRBD2, each matching 6 bases. V lost 3 bases to trimming and J lost 7 bases, with 13 bases between them. This CDR3 spans 14 amino acids. Germline V lookup: CDR1 LGHDT, CDR2 YNNKEL (reference sequence). The CDR3 sequence is CASSHGTGRNEQFF. CDR3 bases: TGTGCCAGCAGCCACGGCACAGGGAGGAATGAGCAGTTCTTC.